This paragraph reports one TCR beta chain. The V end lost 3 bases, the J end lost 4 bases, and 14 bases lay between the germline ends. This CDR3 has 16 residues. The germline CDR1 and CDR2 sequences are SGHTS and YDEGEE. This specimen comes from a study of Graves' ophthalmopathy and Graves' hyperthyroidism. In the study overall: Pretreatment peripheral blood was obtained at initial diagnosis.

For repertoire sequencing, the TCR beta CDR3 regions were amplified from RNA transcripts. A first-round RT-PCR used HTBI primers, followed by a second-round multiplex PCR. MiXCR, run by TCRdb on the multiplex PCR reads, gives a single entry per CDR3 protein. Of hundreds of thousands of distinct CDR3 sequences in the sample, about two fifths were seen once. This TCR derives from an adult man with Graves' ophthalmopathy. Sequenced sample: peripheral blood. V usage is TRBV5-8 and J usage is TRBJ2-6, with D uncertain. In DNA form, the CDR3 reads TGTGCCAGCAGCTACGATGAGAGGTCCGGGGCCAACGTCCTGACTTTC. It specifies CASSYDERSGANVLTF.